Listed below are T cell receptor beta chains from one sample, sequenced in a study of control samples from healthy donors and cancer patients. TCRdb's table, derived via immunoSEQ multiplex PCR, lists solely in-frame clones and lacks some. The sample holds over 150,000 clones; around nine tenths are singletons and the top ten take 1.3% to 1.5%. The sample taken for sequencing was blood. The receptors were sampled from a man aged 30-40 years in good health. Both conserved end residues are part of each CDR3. The order of the fields is V gene, clone size, CDR3 length, D gene, J gene, CDR3 protein, CDR3 DNA. D genes are given only for firm matches. A clone size is listed for some rows: how often the clone was seen (once, few, many), or a class if it is expanded.

TRBV6-5	NA	15	NA	TRBJ1-2	CASSREDGANYGYTF	TGTGCCAGCAGTCGGGAGGACGGGGCTAACTATGGCTACACCTTC
TRBV4-2	NA	13	NA	TRBJ1-2	CASSQEQVGGYTF	TGTGCCAGCAGCCAAGAACAGGTCGGTGGCTACACCTTC
TRBV4-3	NA	16	NA	TRBJ1-2	CASSQERGQVLKGYTF	TGCGCCAGCAGCCAAGAGAGAGGGCAGGTCCTAAAGGGCTACACCTTC
TRBV6-5	NA	14	TRBD1	TRBJ1-5	CASRVIGGGQPQHF	TGTGCCAGCAGGGTGATAGGGGGCGGGCAGCCCCAGCATTTT
TRBV6-5	NA	13	TRBD2	TRBJ2-2	CAGAGGTTGELFF	TGTGCCGGGGCGGGGGGAACCACCGGGGAGCTGTTTTTT
TRBV3-1/TRBV3-2	NA	16	TRBD2	TRBJ2-7	CASSQGAASGSYEQYF	TGTGCCAGCAGCCAAGGTGCGGCTAGCGGCTCCTACGAGCAGTACTTC
TRBV15	NA	14	NA	TRBJ2-5	CATSREKPGQTQYF	TGTGCCACCAGCAGAGAGAAACCCGGGCAGACCCAGTACTTC
TRBV3-1/TRBV3-2	NA	13	TRBD1	TRBJ1-2	CASRGQGEGGYTF	TGTGCCAGCAGGGGGCAGGGGGAAGGTGGCTACACCTTC
TRBV24-1	NA	16	TRBD1	TRBJ2-7	CATSDIKGQGAGEQYF	TGTGCCACCAGTGATATAAAAGGACAGGGGGCAGGGGAGCAGTACTTC
TRBV7-8	once	14	TRBD1	TRBJ1-4	CASTRGQGNEKLFF	TGTGCCAGCACCCGGGGACAGGGAAATGAAAAACTGTTTTTT
TRBV11-2	NA	16	TRBD1	TRBJ1-1	CASSLRQGRADTEAFF	TGTGCCAGCAGCTTAAGACAGGGGCGGGCGGACACTGAAGCTTTCTTT
TRBV4-1	NA	15	TRBD2	TRBJ2-7	CASSLAGKSSYEQYF	TGCGCCAGCAGCCTAGCGGGGAAAAGCTCCTACGAGCAGTACTTC
TRBV27	NA	15	TRBD2	TRBJ2-1	CASSQTSGAYNEQFF	TGTGCCAGCAGCCAGACTAGCGGAGCATACAATGAGCAGTTCTTC
TRBV9	NA	14	TRBD1	TRBJ1-2	CASSVEGQGGGYTF	TGTGCCAGCAGCGTAGAAGGACAGGGGGGCGGCTACACCTTC
TRBV6-5	NA	12	TRBD1	TRBJ1-1	CASSLRGTEAFF	TGTGCCAGCAGCCTCAGGGGGACTGAAGCTTTCTTT
TRBV30	NA	14	TRBD2	TRBJ2-3	CAWSVGGSTDTQYF	TGTGCCTGGAGTGTCGGGGGGAGCACAGATACGCAGTATTTT
TRBV11-3	NA	15	TRBD2	TRBJ2-5	CASSLSSGRAETQYF	TGTGCCAGCAGCTTATCTAGCGGGAGGGCGGAGACCCAGTACTTC
TRBV6-5	NA	16	NA	TRBJ1-4	CASSYSPGAGEEKLFF	TGTGCCAGCAGTTACTCGCCCGGGGCAGGGGAAGAAAAACTGTTTTTT
TRBV9	NA	15	NA	TRBJ2-3	CASSVAVGSTDTQYF	TGTGCCAGCAGCGTAGCGGTGGGTAGCACAGATACGCAGTATTTT
TRBV2	NA	11	NA	TRBJ1-1	CANAMNTEAFF	TGTGCCAACGCCATGAACACTGAAGCTTTCTTT
TRBV4-1	NA	14	NA	TRBJ2-7	CASSQVYGLGEQYF	TGCGCCAGCAGCCAAGTTTATGGGCTCGGGGAGCAGTACTTC
TRBV18	NA	16	TRBD1	TRBJ1-2	CASSLSTGGANYGYTF	TGTGCCAGCTCACTTTCGACAGGGGGAGCTAACTATGGCTACACCTTC
TRBV5-6	NA	16	NA	TRBJ1-2	CASSLSGRSINYGYTF	TGTGCCAGCAGCTTGTCAGGGAGATCCATTAACTATGGCTACACCTTC